The present entry profiles one TCR beta chain with its context. Its antigen remains unidentified. Trimming took 0 bases from V and 1 from J; bases not matched to a gene: 2. CDR1 and CDR2 (germline): SGDLS, YYNGEE. This CDR3 contains 16 residues. The data are from a study of T cell clones after liver transplantation. General study results and limits: Circulating graft-donor-reactive CD4 TCRbeta sequences fell significantly post-transplant in 5 of 8 subjects.

CD3+CD4+ and CD3+CD8+ cells were FACS-sorted from thawed unstimulated PBMCs. Repertoires were generated with immunoSEQ multiplex PCR, while TCRdb's copy carries only in-frame clones and drops some. The top ten hold about 0.79% of the sample, which has tens of thousands of clones, 80% seen once. The sequence came from a human patient who received a liver transplant. Some T cells may be graft donor cells. The chain recombines TRBV9 with TRBJ2-5; 11 bases are shared with TRBD2. This sample comprised CD4+ T cells from blood, obtained 12 months after liver transplant. Written as DNA, the CDR3 is TGTGCCAGCAGCGTAGCCGGGACTAGCGGCCAAGAGACCCAGTACTTC. It encodes CASSVAGTSGQETQYF.